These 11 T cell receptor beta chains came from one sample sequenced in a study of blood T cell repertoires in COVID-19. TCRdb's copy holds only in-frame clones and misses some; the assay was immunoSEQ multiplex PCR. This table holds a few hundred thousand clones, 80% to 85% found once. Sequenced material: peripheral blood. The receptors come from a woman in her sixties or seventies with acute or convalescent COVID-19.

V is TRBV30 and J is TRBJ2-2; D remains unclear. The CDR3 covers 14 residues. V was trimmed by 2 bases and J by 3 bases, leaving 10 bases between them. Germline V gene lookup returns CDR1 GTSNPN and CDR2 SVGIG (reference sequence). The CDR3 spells CAWSPVLYTGELFF. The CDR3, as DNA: TGTGCCTGGAGTCCCGTTCTTTACACCGGGGAGCTGTTTTTT.

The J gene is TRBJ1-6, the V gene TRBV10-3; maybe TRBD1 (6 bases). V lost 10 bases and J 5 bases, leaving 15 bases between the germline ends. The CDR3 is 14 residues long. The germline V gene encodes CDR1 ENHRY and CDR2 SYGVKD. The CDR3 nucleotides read TGTGCCACCTTCTCAGGGGTGGATAATTCACCCCTCCACTTT. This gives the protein CATFSGVDNSPLHF.

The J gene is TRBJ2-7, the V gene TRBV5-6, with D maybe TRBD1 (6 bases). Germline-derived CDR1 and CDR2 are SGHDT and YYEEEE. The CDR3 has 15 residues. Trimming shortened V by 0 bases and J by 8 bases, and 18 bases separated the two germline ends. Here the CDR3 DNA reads TGTGCCAGCAGCTTGGTCGCGGACAGTGCAGAACAGCAGTACTTC. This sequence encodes CASSLVADSAEQQYF.

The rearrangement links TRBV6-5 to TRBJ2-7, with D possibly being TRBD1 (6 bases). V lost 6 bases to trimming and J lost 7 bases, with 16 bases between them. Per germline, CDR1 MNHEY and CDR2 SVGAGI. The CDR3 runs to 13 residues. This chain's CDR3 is CASRFTGSREQYF. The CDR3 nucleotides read TGTGCCAGCAGGTTTACAGGGTCTCGGGAGCAGTACTTC.

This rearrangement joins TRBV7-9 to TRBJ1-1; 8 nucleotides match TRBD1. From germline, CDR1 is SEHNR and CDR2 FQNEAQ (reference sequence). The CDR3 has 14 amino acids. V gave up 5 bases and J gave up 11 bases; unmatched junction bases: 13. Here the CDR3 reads CASSGGTGDHWAFF. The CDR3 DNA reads TGTGCCAGCAGCGGCGGGACAGGCGATCACTGGGCTTTCTTT.

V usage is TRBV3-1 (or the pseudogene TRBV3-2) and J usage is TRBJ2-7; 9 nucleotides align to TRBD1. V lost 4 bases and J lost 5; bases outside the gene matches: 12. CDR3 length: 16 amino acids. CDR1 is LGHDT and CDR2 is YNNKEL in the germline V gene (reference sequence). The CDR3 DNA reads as TGTGCCAGCAGCCCCAGTCCCGGGACAGGGTTCAACGAGCAGTACTTC. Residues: CASSPSPGTGFNEQYF.

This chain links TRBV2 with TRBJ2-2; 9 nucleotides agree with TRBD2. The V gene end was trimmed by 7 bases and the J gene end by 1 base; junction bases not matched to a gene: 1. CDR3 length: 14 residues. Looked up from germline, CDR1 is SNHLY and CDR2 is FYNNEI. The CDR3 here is CASTAGGNTGELFF. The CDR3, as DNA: TGTGCCAGCACAGCGGGGGGGAACACCGGGGAGCTGTTTTTT.

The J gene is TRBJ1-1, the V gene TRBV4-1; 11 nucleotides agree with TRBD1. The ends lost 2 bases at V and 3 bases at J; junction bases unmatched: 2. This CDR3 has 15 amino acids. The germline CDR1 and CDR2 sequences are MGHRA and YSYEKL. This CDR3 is CASSQMGQGDTEAFF. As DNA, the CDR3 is TGCGCCAGCAGCCAAATGGGACAGGGGGACACTGAAGCTTTCTTT.

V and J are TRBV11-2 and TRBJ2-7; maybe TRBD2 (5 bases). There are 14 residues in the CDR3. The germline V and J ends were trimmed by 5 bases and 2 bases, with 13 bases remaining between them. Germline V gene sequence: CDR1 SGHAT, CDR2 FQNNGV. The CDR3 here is CASSVSAAAYEQYF. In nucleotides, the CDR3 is TGTGCCAGCAGCGTATCAGCGGCGGCCTACGAGCAGTACTTC.

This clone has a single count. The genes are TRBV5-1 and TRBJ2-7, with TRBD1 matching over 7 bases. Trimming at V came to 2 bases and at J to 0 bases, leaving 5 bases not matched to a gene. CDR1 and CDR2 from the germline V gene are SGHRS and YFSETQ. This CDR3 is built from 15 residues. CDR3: CASSFTGDNSYEQYF. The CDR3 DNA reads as TGCGCCAGCAGCTTTACAGGGGACAACTCCTACGAGCAGTACTTC.

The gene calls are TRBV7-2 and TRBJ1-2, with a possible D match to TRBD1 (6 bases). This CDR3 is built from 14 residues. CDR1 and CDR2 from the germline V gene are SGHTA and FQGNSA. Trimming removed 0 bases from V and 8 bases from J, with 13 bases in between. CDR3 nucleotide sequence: TGTGCCAGCAGCTTAGCCCCCGGACAGATCGGCTACACCTTC. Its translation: CASSLAPGQIGYTF.